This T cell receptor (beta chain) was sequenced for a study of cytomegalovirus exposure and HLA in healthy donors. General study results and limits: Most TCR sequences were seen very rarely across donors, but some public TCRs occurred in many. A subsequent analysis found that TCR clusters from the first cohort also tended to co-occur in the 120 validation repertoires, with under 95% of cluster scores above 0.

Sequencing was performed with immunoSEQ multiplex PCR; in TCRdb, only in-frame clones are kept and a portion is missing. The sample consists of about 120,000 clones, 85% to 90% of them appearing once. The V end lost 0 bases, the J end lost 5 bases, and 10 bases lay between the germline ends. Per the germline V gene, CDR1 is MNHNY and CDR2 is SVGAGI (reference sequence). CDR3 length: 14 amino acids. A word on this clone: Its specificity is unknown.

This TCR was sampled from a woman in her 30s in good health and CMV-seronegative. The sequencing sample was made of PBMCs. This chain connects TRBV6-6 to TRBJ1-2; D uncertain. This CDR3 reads CASSYSTSSYGYTF. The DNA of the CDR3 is TGTGCCAGCAGTTACTCGACAAGTAGTTATGGCTACACCTTC.